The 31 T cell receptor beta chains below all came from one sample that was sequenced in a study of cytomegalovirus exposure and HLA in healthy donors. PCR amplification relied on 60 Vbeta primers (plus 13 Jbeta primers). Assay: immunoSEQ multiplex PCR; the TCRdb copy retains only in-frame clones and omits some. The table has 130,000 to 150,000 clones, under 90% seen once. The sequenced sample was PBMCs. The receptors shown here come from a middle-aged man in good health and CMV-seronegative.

CDR3 DNA: TGTGCCAGCAGCGCGGGGGACAGGAGATACACTGAAGCTTTCTTT. Encoded protein: CASSAGDRRYTEAFF. The rearrangement uses TRBV9 and TRBJ1-1, with 8 bases that match TRBD1. The CDR3 runs to 15 residues. Germline trimming cut 3 bases from V and 3 bases from J; bases unmatched to any gene: 7. Germline V gene sequence: CDR1 SGDLS, CDR2 YYNGEE.

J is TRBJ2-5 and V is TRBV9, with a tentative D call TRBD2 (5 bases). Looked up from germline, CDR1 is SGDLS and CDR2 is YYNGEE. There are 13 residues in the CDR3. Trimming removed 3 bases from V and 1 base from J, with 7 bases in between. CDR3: CASSERTQETQYF. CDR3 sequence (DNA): TGTGCCAGCAGCGAGCGGACCCAAGAGACCCAGTACTTC.

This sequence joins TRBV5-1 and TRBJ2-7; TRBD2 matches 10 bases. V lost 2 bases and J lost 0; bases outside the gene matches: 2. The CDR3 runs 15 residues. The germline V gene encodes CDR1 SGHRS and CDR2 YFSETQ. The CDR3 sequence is CASSFSGGSSYEQYF. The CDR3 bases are TGCGCCAGCAGCTTTAGCGGGGGGAGCTCCTACGAGCAGTACTTC. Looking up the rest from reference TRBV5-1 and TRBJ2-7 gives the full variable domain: KAGVTQTPRYLIKTRGQQVTLSCSPISGHRSVSWYQQTPGQGLQFLFEYFSETQRNKGNFPGRFSGRQFSNSRSEMNVSTLELGDSALYLCASSFSGGSSYEQYFGPGTRLTVT.

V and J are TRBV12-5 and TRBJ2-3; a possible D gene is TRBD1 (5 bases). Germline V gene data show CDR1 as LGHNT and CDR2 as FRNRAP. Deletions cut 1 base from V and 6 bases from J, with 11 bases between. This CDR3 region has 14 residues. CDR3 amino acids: CASGLGGPLDTQYF. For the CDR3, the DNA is TGTGCTAGTGGTTTGGGGGGCCCTTTGGATACGCAGTATTTT.

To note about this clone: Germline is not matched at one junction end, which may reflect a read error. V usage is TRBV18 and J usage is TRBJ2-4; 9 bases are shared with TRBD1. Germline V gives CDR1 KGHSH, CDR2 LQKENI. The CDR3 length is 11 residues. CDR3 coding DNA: TGTGCCAGCTCACCAGGACAGGGGCAGTGCTTC. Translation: CASSPGQGQCF. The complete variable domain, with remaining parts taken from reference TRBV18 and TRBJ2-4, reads NAGVMQNPRHLVRRRGQEARLRCSPMKGHSHVYWYRQLPEEGLKFMVYLQKENIIDESGMPKERFSAEFPKEGPSILRIQQVVRGDSAAYFCASSPGQGQCFGAGTRLSVL.

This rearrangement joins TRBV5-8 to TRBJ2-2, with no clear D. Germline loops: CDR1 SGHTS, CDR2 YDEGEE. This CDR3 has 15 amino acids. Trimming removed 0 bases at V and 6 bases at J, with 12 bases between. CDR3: CASSLGLFVPGELFF. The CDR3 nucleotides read TGTGCCAGCAGCTTGGGACTCTTTGTGCCCGGGGAGCTGTTTTTT. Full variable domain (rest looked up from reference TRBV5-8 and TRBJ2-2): EAGVTQSPTHLIKTRGQQATLRCSPISGHTSVYWYQQALGLGLQFLLWYDEGEERNRGNFPPRFSGRQFPNYSSELNVNALELEDSALYLCASSLGLFVPGELFFGEGSRLTVL.

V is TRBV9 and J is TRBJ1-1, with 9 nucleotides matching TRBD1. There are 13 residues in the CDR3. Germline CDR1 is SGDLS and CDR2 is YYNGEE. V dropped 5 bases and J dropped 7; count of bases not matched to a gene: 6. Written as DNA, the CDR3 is TGTGCCAGCAGAGCACAGGGGGCGGATGAAGCTTTCTTT. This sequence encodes CASRAQGADEAFF.

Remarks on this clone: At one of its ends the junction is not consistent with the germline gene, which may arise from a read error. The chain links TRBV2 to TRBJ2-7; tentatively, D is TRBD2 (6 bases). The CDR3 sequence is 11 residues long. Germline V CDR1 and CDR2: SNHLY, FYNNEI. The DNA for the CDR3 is TGTGCCAGCAGAGCCTCCGGAAGGAGGGTCTTC. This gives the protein CASRASGRRVF.

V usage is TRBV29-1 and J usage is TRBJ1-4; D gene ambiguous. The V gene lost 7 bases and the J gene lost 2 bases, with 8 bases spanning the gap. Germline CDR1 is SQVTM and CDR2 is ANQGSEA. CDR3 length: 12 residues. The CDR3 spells CSATMTNEKLFF. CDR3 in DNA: TGCAGCGCGACAATGACTAATGAAAAACTGTTTTTT.

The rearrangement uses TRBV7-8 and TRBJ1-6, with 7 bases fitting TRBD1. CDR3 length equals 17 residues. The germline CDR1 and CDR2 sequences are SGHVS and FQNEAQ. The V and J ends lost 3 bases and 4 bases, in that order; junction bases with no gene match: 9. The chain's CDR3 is CASSFGLQGEYNSPLHF. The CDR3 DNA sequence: TGTGCCAGCAGCTTCGGGCTTCAGGGGGAGTATAATTCACCCCTCCACTTT.

The CDR3, as DNA: TGTGCCAGCAGCTTAGTCGGCGGGAAGGAGACCCAGTACTTC. Translated, it gives CASSLVGGKETQYF. J is TRBJ2-5 and V is TRBV7-9, with a possible D match to TRBD2 (6 bases). Trimming pared 1 base from V and 5 bases from J, leaving 11 bases between. The CDR3 consists of 14 residues. Germline V gene sequence: CDR1 SEHNR, CDR2 FQNEAQ (reference sequence).

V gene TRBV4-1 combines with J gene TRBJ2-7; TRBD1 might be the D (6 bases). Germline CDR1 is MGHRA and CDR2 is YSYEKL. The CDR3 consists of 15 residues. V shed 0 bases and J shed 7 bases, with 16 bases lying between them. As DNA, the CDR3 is TGCGCCAGCAGCCAAGATTGGGACAAAGGGTGGGAGCAGTACTTC. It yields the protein CASSQDWDKGWEQYF.

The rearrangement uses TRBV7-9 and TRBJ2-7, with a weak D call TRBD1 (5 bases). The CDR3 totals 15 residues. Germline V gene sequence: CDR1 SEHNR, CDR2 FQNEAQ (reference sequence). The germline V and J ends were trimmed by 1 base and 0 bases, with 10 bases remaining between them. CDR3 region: CASSLVAGFSYEQYF. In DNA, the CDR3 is TGTGCCAGCAGCTTAGTTGCAGGGTTCTCCTACGAGCAGTACTTC. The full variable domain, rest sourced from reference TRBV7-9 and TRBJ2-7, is DTGVSQNPRHKITKRGQNVTFRCDPISEHNRLYWYRQTLGQGPEFLTYFQNEAQLEKSRLLSDRFSAERPKGSFSTLEIQRTEQGDSAMYLCASSLVAGFSYEQYFGPGTRLTVT.

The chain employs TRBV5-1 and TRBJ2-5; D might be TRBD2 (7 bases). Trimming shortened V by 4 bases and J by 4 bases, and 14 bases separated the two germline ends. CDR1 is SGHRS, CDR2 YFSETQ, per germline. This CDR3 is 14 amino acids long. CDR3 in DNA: TGCGCCAGCAGCGAATTGGCGGGGGCAGAGACCCAGTACTTC. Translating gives CASSELAGAETQYF.

This chain's CDR3 is CASSPRTESSTDTQYF. The CDR3 region has the DNA TGTGCCAGCAGCCCGAGGACAGAATCTAGCACAGATACGCAGTATTTT. The chain uses TRBV9 and TRBJ2-3; D perhaps matches TRBD1 (6 bases). Germline assignment: CDR1 SGDLS and CDR2 YYNGEE. The V and J ends lost 4 bases and 0 bases respectively, with 15 bases between them. The CDR3 loop spans 16 amino acids.

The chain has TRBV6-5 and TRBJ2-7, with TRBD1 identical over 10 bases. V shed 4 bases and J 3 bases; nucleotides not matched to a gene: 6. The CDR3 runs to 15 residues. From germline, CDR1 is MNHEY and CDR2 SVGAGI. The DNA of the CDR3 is TGTGCCAGCAGTTCTCTGGGACAGGGGCTCTACGAGCAGTACTTC. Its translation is CASSSLGQGLYEQYF.

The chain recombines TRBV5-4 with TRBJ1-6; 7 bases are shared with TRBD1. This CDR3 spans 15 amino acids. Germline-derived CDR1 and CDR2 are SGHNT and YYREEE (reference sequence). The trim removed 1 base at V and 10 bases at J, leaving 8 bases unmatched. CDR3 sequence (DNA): TGTGCCAGCAGCTTGTTGACAGGGAACGTGTCACCCCTCCACTTT. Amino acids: CASSLLTGNVSPLHF.

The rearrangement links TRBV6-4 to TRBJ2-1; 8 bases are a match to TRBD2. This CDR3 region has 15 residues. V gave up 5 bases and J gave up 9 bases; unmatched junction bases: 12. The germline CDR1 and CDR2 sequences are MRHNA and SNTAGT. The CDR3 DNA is TGTGCCAGCAGTTTTTCTGCGGGGGGTAGAAGTGAGCAGTTCTTC. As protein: CASSFSAGGRSEQFF.

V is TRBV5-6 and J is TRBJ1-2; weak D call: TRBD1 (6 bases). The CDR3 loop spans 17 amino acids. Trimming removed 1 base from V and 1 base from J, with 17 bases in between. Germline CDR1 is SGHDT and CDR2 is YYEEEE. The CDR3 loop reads CASSLYPEDSFNYGYTF. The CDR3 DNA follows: TGTGCCAGCAGCTTGTACCCCGAGGACAGCTTTAACTATGGCTACACCTTC.

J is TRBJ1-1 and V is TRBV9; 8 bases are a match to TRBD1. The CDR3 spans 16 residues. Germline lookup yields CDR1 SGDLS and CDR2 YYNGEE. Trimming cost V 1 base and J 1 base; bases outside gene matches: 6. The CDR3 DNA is TGTGCCAGCAGCGTATTGGCAGGGGGCCCGAACACTGAAGCTTTCTTT. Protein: CASSVLAGGPNTEAFF.

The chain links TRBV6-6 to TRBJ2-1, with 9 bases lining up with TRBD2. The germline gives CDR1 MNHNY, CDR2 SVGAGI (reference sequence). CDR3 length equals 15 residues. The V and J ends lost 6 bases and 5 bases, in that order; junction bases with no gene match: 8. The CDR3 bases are TGTGCCAGCAGGGGCACTAGCGGGTCAGACAATGAGCAGTTCTTC. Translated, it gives CASRGTSGSDNEQFF.

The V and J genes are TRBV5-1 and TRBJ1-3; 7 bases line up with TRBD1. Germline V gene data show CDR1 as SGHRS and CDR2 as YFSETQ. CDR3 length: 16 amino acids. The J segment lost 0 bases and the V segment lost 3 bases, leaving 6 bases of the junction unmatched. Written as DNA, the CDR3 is TGCGCCAGCAGCTCTGGGGGACAGAGCTCTGGAAACACCATATATTTT. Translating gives CASSSGGQSSGNTIYF.

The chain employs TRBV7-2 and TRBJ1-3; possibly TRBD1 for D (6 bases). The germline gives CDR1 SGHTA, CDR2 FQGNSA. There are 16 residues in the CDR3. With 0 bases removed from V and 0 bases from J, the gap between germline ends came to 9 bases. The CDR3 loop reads CASSLATGLSGNTIYF. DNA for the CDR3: TGTGCCAGCAGCTTAGCGACAGGCCTCTCTGGAAACACCATATATTTT.

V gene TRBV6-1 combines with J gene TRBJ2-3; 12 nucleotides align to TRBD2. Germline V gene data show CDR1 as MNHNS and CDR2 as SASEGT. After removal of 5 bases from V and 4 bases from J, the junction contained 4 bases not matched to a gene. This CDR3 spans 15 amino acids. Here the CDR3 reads CASSPLAGGPDTQYF. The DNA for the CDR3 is TGTGCCAGCAGTCCACTAGCGGGGGGACCAGATACGCAGTATTTT.

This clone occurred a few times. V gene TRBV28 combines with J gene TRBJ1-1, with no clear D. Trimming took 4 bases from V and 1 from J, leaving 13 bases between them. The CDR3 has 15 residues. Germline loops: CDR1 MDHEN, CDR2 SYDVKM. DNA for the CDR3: TGTGCCAGCAGTTCCGGATTCACAGCGAACACTGAAGCTTTCTTT. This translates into CASSSGFTANTEAFF.

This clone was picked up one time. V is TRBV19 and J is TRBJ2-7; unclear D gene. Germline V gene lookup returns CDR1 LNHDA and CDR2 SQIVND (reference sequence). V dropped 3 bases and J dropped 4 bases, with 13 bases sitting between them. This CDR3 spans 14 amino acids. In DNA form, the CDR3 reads TGTGCCAGTAGTATTCCTGGGCATGAGTACGAGCAGTACTTC. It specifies CASSIPGHEYEQYF. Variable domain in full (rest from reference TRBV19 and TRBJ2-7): DGGITQSPKYLFRKEGQNVTLSCEQNLNHDAMYWYRQDPGQGLRLIYYSQIVNDFQKGDIAEGYSVSREKKESFPLTVTSAQKNPTAFYLCASSIPGHEYEQYFGPGTRLTVT.

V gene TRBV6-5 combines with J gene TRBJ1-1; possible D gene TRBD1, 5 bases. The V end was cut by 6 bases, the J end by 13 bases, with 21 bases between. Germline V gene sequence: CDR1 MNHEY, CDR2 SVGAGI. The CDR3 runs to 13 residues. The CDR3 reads CASSPTTPGRGFF. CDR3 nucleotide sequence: TGTGCCAGCAGCCCAACAACCCCGGGGCGGGGTTTCTTT.

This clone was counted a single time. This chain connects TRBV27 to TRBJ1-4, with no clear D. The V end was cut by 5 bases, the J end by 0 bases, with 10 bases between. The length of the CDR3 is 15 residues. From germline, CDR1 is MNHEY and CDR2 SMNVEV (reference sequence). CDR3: CASSLLGATNEKLFF. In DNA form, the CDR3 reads TGTGCCAGCAGTCTCTTAGGAGCAACTAATGAAAAACTGTTTTTT.

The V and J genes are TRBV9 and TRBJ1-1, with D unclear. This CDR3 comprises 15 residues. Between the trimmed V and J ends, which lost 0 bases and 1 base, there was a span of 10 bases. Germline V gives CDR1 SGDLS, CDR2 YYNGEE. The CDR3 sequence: CASSVESLPNTEAFF. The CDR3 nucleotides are TGTGCCAGCAGCGTAGAAAGCCTACCGAACACTGAAGCTTTCTTT.

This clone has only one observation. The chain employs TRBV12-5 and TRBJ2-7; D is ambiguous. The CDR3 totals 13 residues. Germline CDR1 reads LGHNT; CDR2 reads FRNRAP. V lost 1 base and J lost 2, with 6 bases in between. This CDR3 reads CASGLAAAYEQYF. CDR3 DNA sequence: TGTGCTAGTGGTTTGGCCGCAGCCTACGAGCAGTACTTC.

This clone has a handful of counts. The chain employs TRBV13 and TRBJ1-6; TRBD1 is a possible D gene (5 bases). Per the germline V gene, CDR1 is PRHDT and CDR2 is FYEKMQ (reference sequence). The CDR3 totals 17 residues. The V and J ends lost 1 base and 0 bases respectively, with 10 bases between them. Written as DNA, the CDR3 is TGTGCCAGCAGCTTAGCAGGGTCAGGCTCCTATAATTCACCCCTCCACTTT. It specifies CASSLAGSGSYNSPLHF.